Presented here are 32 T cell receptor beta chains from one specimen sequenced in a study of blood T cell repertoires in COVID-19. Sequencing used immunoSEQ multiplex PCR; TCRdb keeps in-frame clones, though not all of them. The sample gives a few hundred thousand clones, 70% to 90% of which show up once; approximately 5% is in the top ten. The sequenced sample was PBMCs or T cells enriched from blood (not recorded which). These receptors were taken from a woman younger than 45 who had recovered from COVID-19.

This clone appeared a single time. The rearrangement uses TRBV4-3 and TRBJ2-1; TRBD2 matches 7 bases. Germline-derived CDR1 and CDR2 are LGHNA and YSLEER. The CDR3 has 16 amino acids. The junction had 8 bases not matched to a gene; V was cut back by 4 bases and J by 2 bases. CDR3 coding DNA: TGCGCCAGCAGCCCCGGAGGAGCGGGGACCTACAATGAGCAGTTCTTC. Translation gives CASSPGGAGTYNEQFF.

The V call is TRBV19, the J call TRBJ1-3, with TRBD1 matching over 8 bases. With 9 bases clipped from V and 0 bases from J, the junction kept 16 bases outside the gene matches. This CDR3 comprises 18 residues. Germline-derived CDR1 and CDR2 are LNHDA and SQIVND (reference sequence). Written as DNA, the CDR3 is TGTGCCAGCTCCACACCGGGCGGCAGGGGGCCCTCTGGAAACACCATATATTTT. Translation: CASSTPGGRGPSGNTIYF.

In DNA form, the CDR3 reads TGCGCCAGCAGCCACTTTCGCGGACAAATGAACACTGAAGCTTTCTTT. Translation gives CASSHFRGQMNTEAFF. The genes are TRBV4-3 and TRBJ1-1, with a possible D match to TRBD1 (5 bases). The CDR3 has 16 amino acids. The ends were cut back, 3 bases at V and 0 bases at J, with 14 bases in the middle. The V gene's germline CDR1 is LGHNA and CDR2 YSLEER.

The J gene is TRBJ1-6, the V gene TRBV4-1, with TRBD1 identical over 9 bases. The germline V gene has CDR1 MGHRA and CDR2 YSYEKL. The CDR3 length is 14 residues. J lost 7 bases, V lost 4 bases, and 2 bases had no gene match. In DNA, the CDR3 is TGCGCCAGCAGCCTCGGACAGGGGAATTCACCCCTCCACTTT. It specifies CASSLGQGNSPLHF.

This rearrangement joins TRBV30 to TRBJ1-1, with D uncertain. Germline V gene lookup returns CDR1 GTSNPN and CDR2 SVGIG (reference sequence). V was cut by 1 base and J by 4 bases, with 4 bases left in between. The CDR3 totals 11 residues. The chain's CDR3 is CAWSAVTEAFF. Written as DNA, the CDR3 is TGTGCCTGGAGTGCAGTCACTGAAGCTTTCTTT.

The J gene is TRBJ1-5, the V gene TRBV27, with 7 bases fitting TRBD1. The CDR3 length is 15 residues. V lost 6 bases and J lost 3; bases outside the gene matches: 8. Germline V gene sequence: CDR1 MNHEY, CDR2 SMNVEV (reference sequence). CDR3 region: CASSQGGGLNQPQHF. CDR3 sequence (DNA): TGTGCCAGCAGCCAGGGGGGAGGCCTCAATCAGCCCCAGCATTTT.

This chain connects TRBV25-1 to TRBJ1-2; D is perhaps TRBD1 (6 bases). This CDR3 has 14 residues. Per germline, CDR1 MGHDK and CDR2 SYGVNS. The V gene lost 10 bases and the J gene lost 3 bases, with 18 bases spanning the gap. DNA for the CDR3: TGTGCCACCCTGCCGGGGGGCTCCCACTATGGCTACACCTTC. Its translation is CATLPGGSHYGYTF.

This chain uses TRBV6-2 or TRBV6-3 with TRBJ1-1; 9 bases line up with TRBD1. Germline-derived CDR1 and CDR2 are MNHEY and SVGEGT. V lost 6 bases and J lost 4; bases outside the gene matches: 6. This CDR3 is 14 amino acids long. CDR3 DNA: TGTGCCAGCAGCCGGGACAGGGTAGTCACTGAAGCTTTCTTT. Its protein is CASSRDRVVTEAFF.

The CDR3 DNA reads as TGTGCTAGTGGTTTGCCTCCCGGCCGGGGGAACTACGAGCAGTACTTC. As protein: CASGLPPGRGNYEQYF. This rearrangement joins TRBV12-5 to TRBJ2-7, with D tentatively TRBD2 (6 bases). This CDR3 has 16 residues. Looked up from germline, CDR1 is LGHNT and CDR2 is FRNRAP. Trimming removed 2 bases at V and 3 bases at J, with 17 bases between.

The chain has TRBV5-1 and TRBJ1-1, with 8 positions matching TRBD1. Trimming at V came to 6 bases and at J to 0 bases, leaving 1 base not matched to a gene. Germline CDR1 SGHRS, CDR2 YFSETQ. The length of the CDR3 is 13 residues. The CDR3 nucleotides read TGCGCCAGCACACAGGGGGTGAACACTGAAGCTTTCTTT. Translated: CASTQGVNTEAFF.

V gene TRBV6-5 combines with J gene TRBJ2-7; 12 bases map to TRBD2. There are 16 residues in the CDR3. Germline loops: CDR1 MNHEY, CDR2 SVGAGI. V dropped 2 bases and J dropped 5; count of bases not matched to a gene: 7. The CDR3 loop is CASSYVLAGGPDEQYF. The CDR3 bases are TGTGCCAGCAGTTACGTCCTAGCGGGGGGGCCGGACGAGCAGTACTTC.

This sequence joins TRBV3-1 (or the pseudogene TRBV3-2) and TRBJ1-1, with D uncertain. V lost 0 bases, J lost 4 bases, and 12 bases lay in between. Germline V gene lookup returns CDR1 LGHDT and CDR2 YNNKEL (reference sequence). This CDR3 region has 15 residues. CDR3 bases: TGTGCCAGCAGCCAAGAAGCGGTACTGGGCACTGAAGCTTTCTTT. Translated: CASSQEAVLGTEAFF.

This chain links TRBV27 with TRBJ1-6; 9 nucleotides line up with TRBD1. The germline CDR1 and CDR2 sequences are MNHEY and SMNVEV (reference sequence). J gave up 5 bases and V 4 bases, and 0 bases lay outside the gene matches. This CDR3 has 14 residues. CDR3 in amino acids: CASSWTGDNSPLHF. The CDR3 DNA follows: TGTGCCAGCAGTTGGACAGGGGATAATTCACCCCTCCACTTT.

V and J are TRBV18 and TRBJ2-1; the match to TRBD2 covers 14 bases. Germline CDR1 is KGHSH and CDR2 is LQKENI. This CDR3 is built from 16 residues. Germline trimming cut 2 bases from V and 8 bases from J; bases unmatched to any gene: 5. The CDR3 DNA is TGTGCCAGCTCACCAAAGACTAGCGGGGGGGTTTATGAGCAGTTCTTC. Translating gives CASSPKTSGGVYEQFF.

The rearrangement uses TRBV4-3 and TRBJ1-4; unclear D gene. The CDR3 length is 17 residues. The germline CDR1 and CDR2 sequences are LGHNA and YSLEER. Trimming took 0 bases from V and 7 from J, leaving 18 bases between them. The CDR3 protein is CASSQDLAAPRGEKLFF. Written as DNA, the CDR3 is TGCGCCAGCAGCCAAGATCTCGCGGCCCCCCGGGGTGAAAAACTGTTTTTT.

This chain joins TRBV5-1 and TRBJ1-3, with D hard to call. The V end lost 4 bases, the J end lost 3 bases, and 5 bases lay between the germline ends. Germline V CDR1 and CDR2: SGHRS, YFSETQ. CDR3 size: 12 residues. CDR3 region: CASSLSGNTIYF. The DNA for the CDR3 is TGCGCCAGCAGCCTCAGTGGAAACACCATATATTTT.

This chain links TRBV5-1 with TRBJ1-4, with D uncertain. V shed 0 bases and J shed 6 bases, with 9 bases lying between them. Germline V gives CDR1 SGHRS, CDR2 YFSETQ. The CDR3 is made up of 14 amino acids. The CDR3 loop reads CASSLGLSDEKLFF. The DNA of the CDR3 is TGCGCCAGCAGCTTGGGTCTGTCTGATGAAAAACTGTTTTTT.

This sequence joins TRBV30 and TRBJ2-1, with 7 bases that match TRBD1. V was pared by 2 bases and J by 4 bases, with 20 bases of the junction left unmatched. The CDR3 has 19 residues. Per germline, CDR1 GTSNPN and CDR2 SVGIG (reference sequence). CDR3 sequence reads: CAWSPRDRTTRGPYNEQFF. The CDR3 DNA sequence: TGTGCCTGGAGTCCCCGGGACAGAACAACTAGGGGACCATACAATGAGCAGTTCTTC.

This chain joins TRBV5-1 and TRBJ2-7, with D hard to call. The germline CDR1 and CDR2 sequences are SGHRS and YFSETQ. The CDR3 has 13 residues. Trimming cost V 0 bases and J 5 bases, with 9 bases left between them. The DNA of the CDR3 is TGCGCCAGCAGCTTGGGAGACAAAAACGAGCAGTACTTC. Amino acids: CASSLGDKNEQYF.

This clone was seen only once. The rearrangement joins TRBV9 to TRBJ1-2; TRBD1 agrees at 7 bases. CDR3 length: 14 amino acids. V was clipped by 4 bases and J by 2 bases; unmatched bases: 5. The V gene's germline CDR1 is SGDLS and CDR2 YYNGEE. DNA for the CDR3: TGTGCCAGCAGCCCCGAGGGACAGAACTATGGCTACACCTTC. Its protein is CASSPEGQNYGYTF.

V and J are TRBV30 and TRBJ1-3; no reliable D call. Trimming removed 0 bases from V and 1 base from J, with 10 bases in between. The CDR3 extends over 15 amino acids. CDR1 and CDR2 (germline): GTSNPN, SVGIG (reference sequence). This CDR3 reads CAWSVRRSSGNTIYF. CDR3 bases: TGTGCCTGGAGTGTACGGAGGAGTTCTGGAAACACCATATATTTT.

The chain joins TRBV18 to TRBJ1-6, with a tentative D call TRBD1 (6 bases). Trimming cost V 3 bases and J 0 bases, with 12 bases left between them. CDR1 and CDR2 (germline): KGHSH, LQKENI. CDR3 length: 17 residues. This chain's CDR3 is CASSPLDSGSYNSPLHF. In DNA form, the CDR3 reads TGTGCCAGCTCACCCCTGGACAGCGGCTCCTATAATTCACCCCTCCACTTT.

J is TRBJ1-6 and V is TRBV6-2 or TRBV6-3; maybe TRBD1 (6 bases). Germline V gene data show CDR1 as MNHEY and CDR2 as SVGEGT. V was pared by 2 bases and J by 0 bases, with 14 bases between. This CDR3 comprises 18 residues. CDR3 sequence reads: CASSYHSTGSSYNSPLHF. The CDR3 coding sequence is TGTGCCAGCAGTTACCATTCGACAGGCAGCTCCTATAATTCACCCCTCCACTTT.

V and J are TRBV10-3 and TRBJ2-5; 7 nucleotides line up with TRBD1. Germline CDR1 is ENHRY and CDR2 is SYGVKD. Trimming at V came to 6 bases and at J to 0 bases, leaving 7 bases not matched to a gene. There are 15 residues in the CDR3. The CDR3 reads CAIRAGQANQETQYF. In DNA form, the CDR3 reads TGTGCCATCAGGGCCGGACAGGCAAACCAAGAGACCCAGTACTTC.

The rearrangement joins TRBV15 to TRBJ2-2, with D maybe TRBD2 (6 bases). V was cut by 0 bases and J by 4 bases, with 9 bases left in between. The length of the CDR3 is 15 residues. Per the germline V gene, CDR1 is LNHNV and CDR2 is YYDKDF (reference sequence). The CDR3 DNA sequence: TGTGCCACCAGCAGAGATCGGGGGAGCACCGGGGAGCTGTTTTTT. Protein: CATSRDRGSTGELFF.

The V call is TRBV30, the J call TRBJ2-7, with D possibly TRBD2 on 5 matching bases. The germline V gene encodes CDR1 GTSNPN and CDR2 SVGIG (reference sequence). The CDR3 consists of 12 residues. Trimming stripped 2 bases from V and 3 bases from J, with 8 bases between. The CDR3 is CAWSHGNYEQYF. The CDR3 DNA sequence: TGTGCCTGGAGTCACGGGAACTACGAGCAGTACTTC.

The CDR3 region has the DNA TGTGCCAGCCAGGGGTGGGGCATGAACACTGAAGCTTTCTTT. As protein: CASQGWGMNTEAFF. The V and J genes are TRBV19 and TRBJ1-1; possible D gene TRBD1, 6 bases. Trimming took off 9 bases at V and 0 bases at J, with 14 bases between the two ends. This CDR3 has 14 residues. Germline CDR1 is LNHDA and CDR2 is SQIVND (reference sequence).

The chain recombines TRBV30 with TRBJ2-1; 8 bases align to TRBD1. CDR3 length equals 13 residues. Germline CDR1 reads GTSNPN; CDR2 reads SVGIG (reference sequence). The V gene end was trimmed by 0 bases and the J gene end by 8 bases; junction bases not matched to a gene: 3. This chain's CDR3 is CAWSVQGGHEQFF. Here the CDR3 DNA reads TGTGCCTGGAGTGTACAGGGGGGCCATGAGCAGTTCTTC.

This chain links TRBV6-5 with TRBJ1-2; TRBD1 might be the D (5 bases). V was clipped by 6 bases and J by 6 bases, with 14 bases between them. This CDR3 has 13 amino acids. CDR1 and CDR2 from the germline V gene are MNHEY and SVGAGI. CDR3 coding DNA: TGTGCCAGCAGACTCGTGGGGCAGAATGGCTACACCTTC. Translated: CASRLVGQNGYTF.

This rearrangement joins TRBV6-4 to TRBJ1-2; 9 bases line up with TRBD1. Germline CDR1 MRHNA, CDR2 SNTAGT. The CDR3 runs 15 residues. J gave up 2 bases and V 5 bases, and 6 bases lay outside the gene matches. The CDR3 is CASSLSGQGNYGYTF. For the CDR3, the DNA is TGTGCCAGCAGTCTATCTGGACAGGGGAACTATGGCTACACCTTC.

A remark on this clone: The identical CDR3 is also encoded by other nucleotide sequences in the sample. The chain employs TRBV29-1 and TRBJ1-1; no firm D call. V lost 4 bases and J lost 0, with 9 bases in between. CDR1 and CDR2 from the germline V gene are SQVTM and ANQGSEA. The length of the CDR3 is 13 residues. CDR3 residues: CSVARVLNTEAFF. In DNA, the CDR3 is TGCAGCGTTGCGAGGGTTTTGAACACTGAAGCTTTCTTT.

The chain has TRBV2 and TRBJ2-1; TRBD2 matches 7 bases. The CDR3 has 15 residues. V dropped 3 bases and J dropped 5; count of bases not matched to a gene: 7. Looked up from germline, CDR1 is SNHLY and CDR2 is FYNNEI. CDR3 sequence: CASSEARTRDNEQFF. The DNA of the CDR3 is TGTGCCAGCAGTGAGGCCCGGACTAGGGACAATGAGCAGTTCTTC. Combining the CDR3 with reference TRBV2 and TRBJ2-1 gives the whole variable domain EPEVTQTPSHQVTQMGQEVILRCVPISNHLYFYWYRQILGQKVEFLVSFYNNEISEKSEIFDDQFSVERPDGSNFTLKIRSTKLEDSAMYFCASSEARTRDNEQFFGPGTRLTVL.